A selection of T cell receptor beta chains follows, all from one sample in a study of T-cell reconstitution after alpha-beta-depleted transplantation in children. MiXCR was run by TCRdb on the PCR reads, yielding one entry per CDR3 protein. In the table there are about 400,000 distinct CDR3 sequences, 20% of which are singletons. The sample in question was PBMCs from the stem cell graft donor, obtained from the stem cell graft. These receptors all stem from a human donor who donated a stem cell graft to a child with acute myeloid leukemia. CDR3s leave out the opening cysteine and the closing phenylalanine or tryptophan.

v_call cdr3_aa
TRBV7-9 ASSLGDSTDTQY
TRBV4-1 ASSQVEASDNEQF
TRBV5-1 ASSQRTAPNTEAF
TRBV12-3/TRBV12-4 ASSPGQVPPNSPLH
TRBV20-1 SARTTGGNTEAF
TRBV20-1 SARDLTGRRDEQF
TRBV20-1 RAGPTNGDTQY
TRBV6-1 ATGAGQNTGELF
TRBV7-8 ASHEGGSLR
TRBV27 ASSLSPGRAEAF
TRBV20-1 SATGQGKIQYNEQF
TRBV20-1 SALSGRSYNEQF
TRBV28 ASSNRDGTDTQY
TRBV28 ASSPQGVPMNTEAF
TRBV5-1 ASGAGGTVYSEQF
TRBV2 ASRVDRVADNEQF
TRBV29-1 SVAGSLSGNTIY
TRBV4-2 ASSQGWTGELF
TRBV20-1 SASLLLNEQF
TRBV28 ASRAPGTGRNEQF
TRBV5-1 ASSLTGGSQPQH
TRBV18 ASSPNAQETQY
TRBV24-1 ATSQTGTGAYYYNEQF
TRBV10-3 AISESRGRYT
TRBV12-3/TRBV12-4 ASSPGQESNEKLF
TRBV29-1 SVEGKRDTEAF
TRBV4-1 ASSQLAGISSYEQY
TRBV7-3 ASSPGGVDTQY
TRBV7-8 ASSPRGLAAKGSYNEQF
TRBV5-1 ASSFPGGRIHEQF
TRBV25-1 ASSYGGTTYNEQF
TRBV20-1 SARDRVGIDTQY
TRBV5-1 ASRTDKSSYEQY
TRBV4-1 ASSQATGGDTIY
TRBV6-6 ASSSTRDGEQF
TRBV29-1 SVRGTYEQY
TRBV6-4 ASSRLAGDVDEQY
TRBV5-1 ASSTDGGVEKLF
TRBV6-1 ASTPRQISYNEQF
TRBV19 ASSADMAWETGELF
TRBV12-3/TRBV12-4 ASSPAGGTDTQY
TRBV29-1 SVLVQGNEQF
TRBV12-3/TRBV12-4 ASSLKGGLAYNEQF
TRBV29-1 SVTGLAEYNEQF
TRBV12-3/TRBV12-4 ASSYPGQGAYNEKLF
TRBV12-3/TRBV12-4 ASTPGTGGQPQH